This T cell receptor (beta chain) was captured by sequencing in a study of cytomegalovirus exposure and HLA in healthy donors. TCRdb's table, derived via immunoSEQ multiplex PCR, lists solely in-frame clones and lacks some. This sample has some 50,000 clones; more than 80% occur once, and the top ten carry roughly 5.2%. The CDR3 is 15 amino acids. V lost 4 bases and J lost 4, with 17 bases in between. CDR1 is SGHKS and CDR2 is YYEKEE in the germline V gene (reference sequence). The rearrangement uses TRBV5-5 and TRBJ1-2; no clear D gene. The receptor was isolated from a woman under 30 in good health and CMV-seronegative. The specimen sequenced was PBMCs. The CDR3: CASSPSGWNAYGYTF. CDR3 nucleotides: TGTGCCAGCAGCCCCTCGGGTTGGAATGCCTATGGCTACACCTTC.